This T cell receptor (beta chain) came from a study of blood T cell repertoires in COVID-19. Study background: Whether acute or convalescent, the COVID-19 samples came from the United States, Italy and Spain. From T cells, B-cell-depleted T cells, or PBMCs came the material, which was cDNA or gDNA.

Details on this clone: This CDR3 is also generated by other DNA sequences in the sample.

Under the authors' procedure: Amplifying reference gene primers gave estimates of nucleated cell counts. The repertoire was sequenced with immunoSEQ multiplex PCR; TCRdb's copy has only in-frame clones and lacks some. V, J and clone size were drawn from that table, and D and trimming were deduced from the DNA. This sample has some 74,000 clones, with 80% found just once. Trimming cost V 1 base and J 3 bases; bases outside gene matches: 14. The CDR3 runs to 18 residues. Germline V gene lookup returns CDR1 SEHNR and CDR2 FQNEAQ (reference sequence). The chain employs TRBV7-9 and TRBJ2-7; 8 bases are shared with TRBD2. The sample taken for sequencing was peripheral blood. The receptor's source is a human donor in a cohort sampled during active COVID-19. CDR3 nucleotide sequence: TGTGCCAGCAGCTTAGGAGCGGGTCGGGCGGGGGGCCACTACGAGCAGTACTTC. It encodes CASSLGAGRAGGHYEQYF.